The 7 T cell receptor beta chains below all came from one sample that was sequenced in a study of blood T cell repertoires in COVID-19. The protocol was immunoSEQ multiplex PCR, while the TCRdb copy is restricted to in-frame clones and leaves out a portion. Of some 150,000 clones detected, over 75% appear once; the ten largest clones hold roughly 45%. Sequences were obtained from peripheral blood. The receptors come from a human donor in a cohort sampled during active COVID-19.

The chain recombines TRBV10-3 with TRBJ1-1; D is ambiguous. V lost 0 bases, J lost 3 bases, and 11 bases lay in between. The V gene's germline CDR1 is ENHRY and CDR2 SYGVKD. CDR3 length: 15 residues. CDR3 nucleotide sequence: TGTGCCATCAGTGAGTCACCGGGTCCGGACACTGAAGCTTTCTTT. Its protein is CAISESPGPDTEAFF.

CDR3 residues: CATTGGYGNTIYF. DNA of the CDR3: TGTGCCACTACAGGGGGTTATGGAAACACCATATATTTT. This chain connects TRBV10-3 to TRBJ1-3; TRBD1 agrees at 8 bases. Germline-derived CDR1 and CDR2 are ENHRY and SYGVKD. After removal of 10 bases from V and 3 bases from J, the junction contained 5 bases not matched to a gene. This CDR3 comprises 13 residues.

The rearrangement joins TRBV19 to TRBJ2-6, with D maybe TRBD2 (5 bases). V was pared by 10 bases and J by 0 bases, with 7 bases between. There are 13 residues in the CDR3. In germline, CDR1 is LNHDA, CDR2 SQIVND (reference sequence). DNA for the CDR3: TGTGCCACTCGGGACTCTGGGGCCAACGTCCTGACTTTC. Residues: CATRDSGANVLTF.

This clone was seen once. The CDR3, as DNA: TGTGCCAGTAGTATAGCGGGGTACGGTCAGCCCCAGCATTTT. Protein sequence: CASSIAGYGQPQHF. The gene calls are TRBV19 and TRBJ1-5; D uncertain. CDR1 LNHDA and CDR2 SQIVND come from the germline V gene (reference sequence). The CDR3 loop spans 14 amino acids. The V end was cut by 1 base, the J end by 6 bases, with 10 bases between.

This rearrangement joins TRBV19 to TRBJ1-5; TRBD1 matches 7 bases. Germline trimming cut 11 bases from V and 7 bases from J; bases unmatched to any gene: 11. CDR1 is LNHDA, CDR2 SQIVND, per germline (reference sequence). This CDR3 has 13 residues. The CDR3 bases are TGTGCCTCACAGGGGTTGGTGGGGCAGCCCCAGCATTTT. Translation gives CASQGLVGQPQHF.

The V call is TRBV4-1, the J call TRBJ2-3; 9 bases agree with TRBD2. The V gene's germline CDR1 is MGHRA and CDR2 YSYEKL. V lost 4 bases to trimming and J lost 3 bases; unmatched junction nucleotides: 11. The CDR3 has 17 amino acids. CDR3 sequence: CASSLAGSGRLTDTQYF. The DNA for the CDR3 is TGCGCCAGCAGCCTTGCGGGAAGCGGGAGGTTGACAGATACGCAGTATTTT.

This chain uses TRBV13 with TRBJ1-1; TRBD1 might be the D (6 bases). V lost 0 bases and J lost 8, with 13 bases in between. Germline assignment: CDR1 PRHDT and CDR2 FYEKMQ (reference sequence). This CDR3 has 14 residues. DNA of the CDR3: TGTGCCAGCAGCTTAGGCCTTGAGACAGGCGAAGCTTTCTTT. It is translated as CASSLGLETGEAFF.